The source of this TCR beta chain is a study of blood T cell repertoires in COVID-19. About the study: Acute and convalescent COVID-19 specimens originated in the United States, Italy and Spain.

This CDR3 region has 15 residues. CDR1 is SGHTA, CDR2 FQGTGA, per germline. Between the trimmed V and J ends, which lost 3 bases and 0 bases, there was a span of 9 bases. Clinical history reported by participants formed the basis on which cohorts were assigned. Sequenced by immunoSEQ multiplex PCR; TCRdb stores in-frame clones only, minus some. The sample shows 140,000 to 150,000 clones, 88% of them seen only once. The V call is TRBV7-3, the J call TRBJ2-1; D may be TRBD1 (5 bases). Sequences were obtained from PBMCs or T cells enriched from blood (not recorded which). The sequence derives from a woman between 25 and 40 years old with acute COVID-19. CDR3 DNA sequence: TGTGCCAGCAGCTTTGGACACTCCTCCTACAATGAGCAGTTCTTC. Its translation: CASSFGHSSYNEQFF.